This entry is about one TCR beta chain. Trimming took off 5 bases at V and 9 bases at J, with 13 bases between the two ends. From germline, CDR1 is SGHVS and CDR2 FQNEAQ. This CDR3 region has 12 residues. Repertoires were generated with immunoSEQ multiplex PCR, while TCRdb's copy carries only in-frame clones and drops some. Of approximately 270,000 clones listed, 70% to 90% are singletons. This sample is drawn from a study of blood T cell repertoires in COVID-19. The rearrangement links TRBV7-8 to TRBJ1-2, with D uncertain. The TCR originated in a woman between 65 and 79 years old with acute or convalescent COVID-19. Sequenced: peripheral blood. For the CDR3, the DNA is TGTGCCAGCAGCCCAACCCCACCTAGCTACACCTTC. Translation: CASSPTPPSYTF.